A selection of T cell receptor beta chains follows, all from one sample in a study of blood T cell repertoires in COVID-19. Method: immunoSEQ multiplex PCR; TCRdb's copy keeps in-frame clones and lacks some. Of 100,000 to 150,000 clones in the sample, roughly 90% were seen once. The sample taken for sequencing was peripheral blood. These receptors originate from a man aged 65 to 79 with active COVID-19. The CDR3 runs from the conserved cysteine through the conserved F or W. The order of the fields is CDR3 length, D gene, V gene, clone size, J gene, CDR3 protein, CDR3 DNA. D genes are given only for firm matches. Clone size appears in some rows only: once, few, many, or a class for an expanded clone.

length: 14; D: NA; V: TRBV28; size: NA; J: TRBJ1-1; CDR3: CASSGKGRSTEAFF; DNA: TGTGCCAGCAGCGGGAAGGGCAGGAGTACTGAAGCTTTCTTT
length: 14; D: TRBD2; V: TRBV2; size: few; J: TRBJ2-1; CDR3: CASRALAGNNEQFF; DNA: TGTGCCAGCAGAGCCCTAGCGGGAAACAATGAGCAGTTCTTC
length: 15; D: TRBD2; V: TRBV6-5; size: NA; J: TRBJ2-2; CDR3: CASRGLAENTGELFF; DNA: TGTGCCAGCAGGGGGCTAGCGGAAAACACCGGGGAGCTGTTTTTT
length: 15; D: TRBD1; V: TRBV7-6; size: NA; J: TRBJ2-6; CDR3: CASSRTGVGANVLTF; DNA: TGTGCCAGCAGCAGGACAGGGGTAGGGGCCAACGTCCTGACTTTC
length: 17; D: TRBD2; V: TRBV27; size: NA; J: TRBJ2-7; CDR3: CASSPPQYSGRAREQYF; DNA: TGTGCCAGCAGTCCCCCCCAATATAGCGGGAGGGCCCGCGAGCAGTACTTC
length: 17; D: TRBD1; V: TRBV2; size: NA; J: TRBJ2-1; CDR3: CASGPTGGAGSYNEQFF; DNA: TGTGCCAGCGGACCGACAGGGGGCGCCGGCTCCTACAATGAGCAGTTCTTC
length: 13; D: TRBD2; V: TRBV27; size: NA; J: TRBJ2-3; CDR3: CASTGPLGGTQYF; DNA: TGTGCCAGCACGGGGCCCCTCGGGGGGACGCAGTATTTT
length: 13; D: NA; V: TRBV28; size: NA; J: TRBJ1-5; CDR3: CASSFAGDQPQHF; DNA: TGTGCCAGCAGTTTTGCCGGGGATCAGCCCCAGCATTTT
length: 13; D: NA; V: TRBV12-3/TRBV12-4; size: NA; J: TRBJ2-5; CDR3: CASRNSGGETQYF; DNA: TGTGCCAGCAGAAACAGCGGTGGAGAGACCCAGTACTTC
length: 16; D: NA; V: TRBV5-1; size: NA; J: TRBJ2-5; CDR3: CASTRNDGGTLETQYF; DNA: TGCGCCAGCACCCGGAACGACGGAGGGACGTTGGAGACCCAGTACTTC
length: 12; D: TRBD1; V: TRBV28; size: few; J: TRBJ1-4; CDR3: CAAQGAGEKLFF; DNA: TGTGCTGCACAGGGGGCTGGAGAAAAACTGTTTTTT
length: 15; D: TRBD1; V: TRBV5-1; size: NA; J: TRBJ2-3; CDR3: CASSLKGQGTDTQYF; DNA: TGCGCCAGCAGCTTAAAAGGACAGGGGACAGATACGCAGTATTTT